These T cell receptor beta chains were read from a single sample in a study of blood T cell repertoires in COVID-19. The protocol was immunoSEQ multiplex PCR, while the TCRdb copy is restricted to in-frame clones and leaves out a portion. Seen here are about 160,000 clones, about 90% observed once, and the top ten hold approximately 5%. Sequenced: peripheral blood. These receptors were obtained from a man aged 30-40 years with COVID-19, enrolled during active disease. Both conserved end residues are part of each CDR3. A D gene is named only where the DNA matches it firmly. Clone size is stated in some rows and not others, as once, few, many or a class when expanded.

V gene,J gene,clone size,D gene,CDR3 DNA,CDR3 protein
TRBV4-1,TRBJ2-2,NA,NA,TGCGCCAGCAGCCACCCGACAGAGCCCACCGGGGAGCTGTTTTTT,CASSHPTEPTGELFF
TRBV5-1,TRBJ2-3,NA,TRBD1,TGCGCCAGCAGCTTACAGGGGTTGTGGACAGATACGCAGTATTTT,CASSLQGLWTDTQYF
TRBV29-1,TRBJ1-2,NA,NA,TGCAGCGTTGAAGTTCGCGGGATCTATGGCTACACCTTC,CSVEVRGIYGYTF
TRBV9,TRBJ1-1,NA,NA,TGTGCCAGCAGCGTAGCTGGACTGGGAGGGACTGAAGCTTTCTTT,CASSVAGLGGTEAFF
TRBV15,TRBJ1-2,NA,NA,TGTGCCACCAGCCGACAGGACCCTTCCTATGGCTACACCTTC,CATSRQDPSYGYTF
TRBV5-1,TRBJ1-3,NA,TRBD1,TGCGCCAGCAGCCCCTCACGAGGACAGGGGGGGAACACCATATATTTT,CASSPSRGQGGNTIYF
TRBV5-1,TRBJ1-4,once,TRBD1,TGCGCCAGCAGCGCCGACAGGGGAGCGGATGAAAAACTGTTTTTT,CASSADRGADEKLFF
TRBV5-1,TRBJ2-7,NA,NA,TGCGCCAGCAGCTCCGGGGACGAGCAGTACTTC,CASSSGDEQYF
TRBV9,TRBJ2-7,NA,TRBD2,TGTGCCAGCAGCCCCTTCTTGGGAGGGTCCGAGCAGTACTTC,CASSPFLGGSEQYF
TRBV5-8,TRBJ1-2,NA,NA,TGTGCCAGCAGCAGGATGGCGGGGGCTAGCACTGGCTACACCTTC,CASSRMAGASTGYTF
TRBV6-5,TRBJ2-2,NA,TRBD1,TGTGCCAGCGCCCACGCGACAGGGAAAACCGGGGAGCTGTTTTTT,CASAHATGKTGELFF
TRBV7-8,TRBJ1-5,NA,NA,TGTGCCAGCAGCTTATTGTACGAGGGCCCATCCACGAAGCCCCAGCATTTT,CASSLLYEGPSTKPQHF
TRBV25-1,TRBJ2-1,NA,NA,TGTGCCAGCAGTGAATCTAGCGCGATTAACTACAATGAGCAGTTCTTC,CASSESSAINYNEQFF
TRBV18,TRBJ1-2,NA,NA,TGTGCCAGCTCACCACCCGGTCGATATGGCTACACCTTC,CASSPPGRYGYTF
TRBV18,TRBJ2-2,NA,TRBD1,TGTGCCAGCTCACCCCGTGAGGGGGCCGGCACCGGGGAGCTGTTTTTT,CASSPREGAGTGELFF
TRBV6-1,TRBJ2-3,NA,TRBD2,TGTGCCAGCAGTGAAGTCAGCGGGAGGTGGACAGATACGCAGTATTTT,CASSEVSGRWTDTQYF
TRBV19,TRBJ2-7,NA,NA,TGTGCCAGTAGAAAACAGGGAACCAAGAACGAGCAGTACTTC,CASRKQGTKNEQYF
TRBV3-1/TRBV3-2,TRBJ2-1,NA,NA,TGTGCCAGCAGCCAAGCGAATGAGCAGTTCTTC,CASSQANEQFF
TRBV7-8,TRBJ1-4,NA,NA,TGTGCCAGCAGCCGGCGGCGGACTAACTTATTGGAAAAACTGTTTTTT,CASSRRRTNLLEKLFF
TRBV7-3,TRBJ2-7,NA,TRBD2,TGTGCCAGCAGCCCCGGGAGGTTCTACGAGCAGTACTTC,CASSPGRFYEQYF
TRBV7-2,TRBJ2-2,NA,TRBD1,TGTGCCAGCAGCTCTGACAGGGTCACCGGGGAGCTGTTTTTT,CASSSDRVTGELFF
TRBV6-5,TRBJ1-5,NA,TRBD1,TGTGCCAGCAGCTATAAAACAGGGGTTGGTCAGCCCCAGCATTTT,CASSYKTGVGQPQHF
TRBV5-8,TRBJ1-2,NA,NA,TGTGCCAGCAGCTTAGGAGGGCCAACGGCAGTTATCTATGGCTACACCTTC,CASSLGGPTAVIYGYTF
TRBV5-1,TRBJ2-5,once,TRBD2,TGCGCCAGCATCACCGGGACTAGCGGCCAAGAGACCCAGTACTTC,CASITGTSGQETQYF
TRBV6-6,TRBJ2-7,NA,TRBD1,TGTGCCAGCAGTTACTCGACAGGGAATACCTACGAGCAGTACTTC,CASSYSTGNTYEQYF
TRBV10-3,TRBJ2-1,NA,TRBD2,TGTGCCATCAGTGAGCCCACTAGCGGGAACTCCTACAATGAGCAGTTCTTC,CAISEPTSGNSYNEQFF
TRBV6-2/TRBV6-3,TRBJ1-1,NA,NA,TGTGCCAGCAGTCGGACAAACACTGAAGCTTTCTTT,CASSRTNTEAFF
TRBV27,TRBJ1-4,NA,TRBD1,TGTGCCAGCAGTCCCAGGGGGGCATATAATGAAAAACTGTTTTTT,CASSPRGAYNEKLFF
TRBV19,TRBJ2-7,NA,NA,TGTGCCAGTAGTATCTCGGGAGAAGGTACCTACGAGCAGTACTTC,CASSISGEGTYEQYF
TRBV4-3,TRBJ2-2,NA,NA,TGCGCCAGCAGCCAAGGTGAGGATCAGAACACCGGGGAGCTGTTTTTT,CASSQGEDQNTGELFF
TRBV7-3,TRBJ2-7,NA,NA,TGTGCCAGCAGCTTAACAGGGGGACAATACGAGCAGTACTTC,CASSLTGGQYEQYF
TRBV19,TRBJ1-5,NA,TRBD1,TGTGCCAGTAGTGCTGCCGACAGGGTCAGCAATCAGCCCCAGCATTTT,CASSAADRVSNQPQHF
TRBV24-1,TRBJ2-3,NA,NA,TGTGCCACCAGTCGGTCAGGGTTATCAGATACGCAGTATTTT,CATSRSGLSDTQYF
TRBV9,TRBJ1-6,NA,TRBD1,TGTGCCAGCAGCGTAGGACAGGGTATTAATTCACCCCTCCACTTT,CASSVGQGINSPLHF
TRBV12-5,TRBJ2-1,NA,TRBD2,TGTGCTAGTGGCCTGCGACTAGCGGGGCACTACAATGAGCAGTTCTTC,CASGLRLAGHYNEQFF
TRBV29-1,TRBJ2-3,NA,TRBD1,TGCAGCGTTGAAAGACAGGGGAGGAATACGCAGTATTTT,CSVERQGRNTQYF
TRBV5-4,TRBJ1-1,NA,TRBD1,TGTGCCAGCAGCCACCAGACAGGGTTGTACACTGAAGCTTTCTTT,CASSHQTGLYTEAFF
TRBV19,TRBJ2-3,NA,TRBD2,TGTGCCAGTAGGGTTCAGCGGGGGGGCACAGATACGCAGTATTTT,CASRVQRGGTDTQYF
TRBV6-6,TRBJ2-2,NA,TRBD2,TGTGCCAGCAGTTACTCGAGCGGGGGGGCCGGGGAGCTGTTTTTT,CASSYSSGGAGELFF
TRBV19,TRBJ1-6,NA,TRBD1,TGTGCCACATCTTCCGGGACAGGGGTTTTACCCCTCCACTTT,CATSSGTGVLPLHF
TRBV27,TRBJ2-7,NA,NA,TGTGCCAGCAGTGCGGGCTACTACGAGCAGTACTTC,CASSAGYYEQYF
TRBV7-9,TRBJ1-1,NA,TRBD1,TGTGCCAGCAGCCGACAGGGCCGGACTGAAGCTTTCTTT,CASSRQGRTEAFF